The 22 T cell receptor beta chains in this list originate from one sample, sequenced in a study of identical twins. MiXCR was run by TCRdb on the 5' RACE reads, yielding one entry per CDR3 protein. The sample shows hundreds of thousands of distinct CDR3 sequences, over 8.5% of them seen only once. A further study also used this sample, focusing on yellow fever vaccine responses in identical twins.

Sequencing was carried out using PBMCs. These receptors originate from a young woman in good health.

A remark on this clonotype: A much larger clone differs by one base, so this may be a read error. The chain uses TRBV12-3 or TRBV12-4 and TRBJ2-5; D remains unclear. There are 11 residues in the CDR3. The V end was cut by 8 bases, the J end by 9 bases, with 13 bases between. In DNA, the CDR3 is TGTGCCAGCCGAATCGGCGAGGCCCAGTACTTC. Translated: CASRIGEAQYF.

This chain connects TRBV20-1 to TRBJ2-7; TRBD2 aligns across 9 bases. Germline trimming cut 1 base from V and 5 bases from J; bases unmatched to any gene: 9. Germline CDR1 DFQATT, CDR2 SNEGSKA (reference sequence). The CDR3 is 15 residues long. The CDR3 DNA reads TGCAGTGCTAGAGGAACCGGGACTAGCTGGGACGAGCAGTACTTC. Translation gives CSARGTGTSWDEQYF.

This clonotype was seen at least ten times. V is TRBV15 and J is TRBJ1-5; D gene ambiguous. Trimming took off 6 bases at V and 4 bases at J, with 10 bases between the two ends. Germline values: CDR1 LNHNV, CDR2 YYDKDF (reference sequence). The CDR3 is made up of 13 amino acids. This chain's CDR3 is CATSGGGNQPQHF. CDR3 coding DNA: TGTGCCACCAGTGGTGGAGGGAATCAGCCCCAGCATTTT. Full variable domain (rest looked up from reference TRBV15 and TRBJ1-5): DAMVIQNPRYQVTQFGKPVTLSCSQTLNHNVMYWYQQKSSQAPKLLFHYYDKDFNNEADTPDNFQSRRPNTSFCFLDIRSPGLGDTAMYLCATSGGGNQPQHFGDGTRLSIL.

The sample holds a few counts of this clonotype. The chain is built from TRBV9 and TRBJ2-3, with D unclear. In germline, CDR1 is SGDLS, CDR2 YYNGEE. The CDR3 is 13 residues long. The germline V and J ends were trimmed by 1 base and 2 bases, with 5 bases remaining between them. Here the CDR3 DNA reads TGTGCCAGCAGCGTAAGTTTCACAGATACGCAGTATTTT. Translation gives CASSVSFTDTQYF.

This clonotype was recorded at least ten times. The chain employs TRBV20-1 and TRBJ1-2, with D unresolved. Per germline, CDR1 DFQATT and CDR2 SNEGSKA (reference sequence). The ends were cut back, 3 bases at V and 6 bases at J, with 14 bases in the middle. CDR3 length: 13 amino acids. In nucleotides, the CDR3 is TGCAGTGCTAGTCCGCGGAGGGCGAATGGCTACACCTTC. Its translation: CSASPRRANGYTF.

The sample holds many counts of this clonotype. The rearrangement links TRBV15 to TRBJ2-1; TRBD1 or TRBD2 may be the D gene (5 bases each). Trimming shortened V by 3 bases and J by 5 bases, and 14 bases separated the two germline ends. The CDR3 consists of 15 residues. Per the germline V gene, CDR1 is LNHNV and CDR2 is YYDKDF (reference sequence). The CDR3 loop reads CATSRVRDPHNEQFF. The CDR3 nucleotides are TGTGCCACCAGCAGGGTCCGGGACCCTCACAATGAGCAGTTCTTC. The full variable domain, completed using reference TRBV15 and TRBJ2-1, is DAMVIQNPRYQVTQFGKPVTLSCSQTLNHNVMYWYQQKSSQAPKLLFHYYDKDFNNEADTPDNFQSRRPNTSFCFLDIRSPGLGDTAMYLCATSRVRDPHNEQFFGPGTRLTVL.

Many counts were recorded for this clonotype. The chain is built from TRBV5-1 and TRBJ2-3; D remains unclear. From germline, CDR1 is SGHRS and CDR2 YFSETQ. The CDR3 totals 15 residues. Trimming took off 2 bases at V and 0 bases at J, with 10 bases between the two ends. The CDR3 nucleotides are TGCGCCAGCAGCTTAGGTGATGCTAGCACAGATACGCAGTATTTT. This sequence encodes CASSLGDASTDTQYF.

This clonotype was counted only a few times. The CDR3 DNA reads TGTGCCAGCTCAACAAACACACTCTACGAGCAGTACTTC. The encoded protein is CASSTNTLYEQYF. The genes are TRBV7-2 and TRBJ2-7; D call uncertain. CDR3 length: 13 residues. Looked up from germline, CDR1 is SGHTA and CDR2 is FQGNSA. V was cut by 8 bases and J by 3 bases, with 14 bases left in between. The full variable domain, its missing parts supplied by reference TRBV7-2 and TRBJ2-7, is GAGVSQSPSNKVTEKGKDVELRCDPISGHTALYWYRQSLGQGLEFLIYFQGNSAPDKSGLPSDRFSAERTGGSVSTLTIQRTQQEDSAVYLCASSTNTLYEQYFGPGTRLTVT.

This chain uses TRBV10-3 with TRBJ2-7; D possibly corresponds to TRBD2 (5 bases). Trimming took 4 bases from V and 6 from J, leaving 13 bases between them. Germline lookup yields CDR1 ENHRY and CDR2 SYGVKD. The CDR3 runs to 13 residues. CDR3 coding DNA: TGTGCCATCAGTGTTGAGGGTTGGGGCGAGCAGTACTTC. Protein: CAISVEGWGEQYF.

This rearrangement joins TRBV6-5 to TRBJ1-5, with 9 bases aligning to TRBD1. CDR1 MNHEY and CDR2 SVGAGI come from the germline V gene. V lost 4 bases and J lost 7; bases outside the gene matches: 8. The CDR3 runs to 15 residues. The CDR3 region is CASSLVGGTGQPQHF. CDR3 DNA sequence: TGTGCCAGCAGTTTAGTAGGAGGGACAGGGCAGCCCCAGCATTTT.

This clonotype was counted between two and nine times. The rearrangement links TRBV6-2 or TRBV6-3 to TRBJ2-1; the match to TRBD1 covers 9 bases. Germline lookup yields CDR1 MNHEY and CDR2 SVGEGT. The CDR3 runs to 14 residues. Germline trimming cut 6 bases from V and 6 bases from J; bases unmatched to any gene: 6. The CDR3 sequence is CASRPRDRVNEQFF. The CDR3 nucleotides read TGTGCCAGCAGGCCAAGGGACAGGGTCAATGAGCAGTTCTTC.

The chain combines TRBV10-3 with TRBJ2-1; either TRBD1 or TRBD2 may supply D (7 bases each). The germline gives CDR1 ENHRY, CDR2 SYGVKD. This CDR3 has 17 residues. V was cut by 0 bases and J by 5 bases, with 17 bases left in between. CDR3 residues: CAISESLQGGINNEQFF. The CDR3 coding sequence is TGTGCCATCAGTGAGTCACTGCAGGGGGGGATCAACAATGAGCAGTTCTTC.

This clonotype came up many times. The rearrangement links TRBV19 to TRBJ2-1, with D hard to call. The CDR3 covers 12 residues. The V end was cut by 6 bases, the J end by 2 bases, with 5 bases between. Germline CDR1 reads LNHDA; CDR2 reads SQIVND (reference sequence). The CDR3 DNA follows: TGTGCCAGTAGCGACCCCTACAATGAGCAGTTCTTC. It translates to CASSDPYNEQFF. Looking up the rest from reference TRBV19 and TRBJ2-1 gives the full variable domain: DGGITQSPKYLFRKEGQNVTLSCEQNLNHDAMYWYRQDPGQGLRLIYYSQIVNDFQKGDIAEGYSVSREKKESFPLTVTSAQKNPTAFYLCASSDPYNEQFFGPGTRLTVL.

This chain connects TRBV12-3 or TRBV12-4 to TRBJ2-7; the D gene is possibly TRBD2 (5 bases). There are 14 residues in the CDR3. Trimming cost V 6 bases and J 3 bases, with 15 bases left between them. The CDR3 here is CASSRGNRNYEQYF. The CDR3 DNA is TGTGCCAGCAGCCGGGGAAATAGGAACTACGAGCAGTACTTC.

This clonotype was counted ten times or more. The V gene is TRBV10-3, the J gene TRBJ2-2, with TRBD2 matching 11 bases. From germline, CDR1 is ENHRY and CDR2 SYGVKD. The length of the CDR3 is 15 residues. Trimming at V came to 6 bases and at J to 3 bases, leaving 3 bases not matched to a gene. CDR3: CAIRGGLADTGELFF. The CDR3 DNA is TGTGCCATCAGGGGGGGACTAGCGGACACCGGGGAGCTGTTTTTT.

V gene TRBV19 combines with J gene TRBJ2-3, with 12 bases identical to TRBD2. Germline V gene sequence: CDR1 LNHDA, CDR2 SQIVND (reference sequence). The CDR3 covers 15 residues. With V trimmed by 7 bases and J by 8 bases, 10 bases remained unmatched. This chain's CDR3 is CASTLQTSGSGTQYF. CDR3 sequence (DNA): TGTGCCAGTACCCTTCAGACTAGCGGGAGTGGTACGCAGTATTTT.

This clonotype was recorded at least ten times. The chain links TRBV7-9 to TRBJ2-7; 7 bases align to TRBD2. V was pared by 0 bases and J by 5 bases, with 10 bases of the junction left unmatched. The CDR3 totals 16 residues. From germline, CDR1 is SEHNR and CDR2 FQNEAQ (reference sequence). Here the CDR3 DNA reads TGTGCCAGCAGCTTAGCGCTACTGGGAGGGGCCCACGAGCAGTACTTC. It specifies CASSLALLGGAHEQYF. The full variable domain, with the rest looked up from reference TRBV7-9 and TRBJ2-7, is DTGVSQNPRHKITKRGQNVTFRCDPISEHNRLYWYRQTLGQGPEFLTYFQNEAQLEKSRLLSDRFSAERPKGSFSTLEIQRTEQGDSAMYLCASSLALLGGAHEQYFGPGTRLTVT.

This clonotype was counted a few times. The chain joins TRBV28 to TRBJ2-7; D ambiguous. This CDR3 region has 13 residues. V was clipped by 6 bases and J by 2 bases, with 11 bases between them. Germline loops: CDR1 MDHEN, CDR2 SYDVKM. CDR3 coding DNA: TGTGCCAGCAGCCCCTCTTTCCCCTACGAGCAGTACTTC. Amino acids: CASSPSFPYEQYF.

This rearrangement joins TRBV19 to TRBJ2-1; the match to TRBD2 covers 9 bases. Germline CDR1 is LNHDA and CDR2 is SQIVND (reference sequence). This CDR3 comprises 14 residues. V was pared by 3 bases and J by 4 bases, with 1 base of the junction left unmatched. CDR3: CASSILAGYNEQFF. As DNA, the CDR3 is TGTGCCAGTAGTATCCTAGCGGGGTACAATGAGCAGTTCTTC.

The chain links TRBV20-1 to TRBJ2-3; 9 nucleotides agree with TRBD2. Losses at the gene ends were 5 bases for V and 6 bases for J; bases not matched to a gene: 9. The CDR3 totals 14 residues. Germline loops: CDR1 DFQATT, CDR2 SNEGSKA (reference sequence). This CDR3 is CSAWGLAARDTQYF. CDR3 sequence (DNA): TGCAGTGCTTGGGGACTAGCAGCGAGGGATACGCAGTATTTT.

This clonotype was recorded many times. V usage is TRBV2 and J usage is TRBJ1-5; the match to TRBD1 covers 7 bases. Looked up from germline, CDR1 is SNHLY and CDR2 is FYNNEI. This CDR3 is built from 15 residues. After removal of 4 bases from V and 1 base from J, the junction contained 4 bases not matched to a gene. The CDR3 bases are TGTGCCAGCAGTGTGGAGGGGGCGAGCAATCAGCCCCAGCATTTT. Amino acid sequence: CASSVEGASNQPQHF.

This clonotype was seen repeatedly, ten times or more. In DNA form, the CDR3 reads TGTGCCAGCAGCCGAAGCCAGGAGACACCCCTCCACTTT. Its protein product is CASSRSQETPLHF. J is TRBJ1-6 and V is TRBV3-1; no clear D gene. The length of the CDR3 is 13 residues. Trimming pared 4 bases from V and 11 bases from J, leaving 12 bases between. CDR1 and CDR2 (germline): LGHDT, YNNKEL (reference sequence).